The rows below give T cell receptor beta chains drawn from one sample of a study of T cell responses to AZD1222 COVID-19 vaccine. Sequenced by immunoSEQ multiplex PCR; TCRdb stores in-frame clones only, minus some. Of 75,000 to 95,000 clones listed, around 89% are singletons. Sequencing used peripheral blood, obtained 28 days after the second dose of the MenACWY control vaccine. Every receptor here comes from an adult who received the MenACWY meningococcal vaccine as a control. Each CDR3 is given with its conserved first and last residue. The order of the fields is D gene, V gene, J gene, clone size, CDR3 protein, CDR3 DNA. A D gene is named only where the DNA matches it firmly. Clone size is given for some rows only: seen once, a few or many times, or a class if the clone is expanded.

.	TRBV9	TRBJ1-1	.	CASSVERGRSNTEAFF	TGTGCCAGCAGCGTAGAGCGGGGGCGTTCGAACACTGAAGCTTTCTTT
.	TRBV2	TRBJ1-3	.	CASSEHSGNTIYF	TGTGCCAGCAGTGAACACAGTGGAAACACCATATATTTT
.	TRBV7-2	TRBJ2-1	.	CASSLAGVTEQFF	TGTGCCAGCAGCTTAGCGGGGGTCACGGAGCAGTTCTTC
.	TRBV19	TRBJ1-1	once	CASKRGRTEAFF	TGTGCCAGTAAAAGGGGGAGGACTGAAGCTTTCTTT
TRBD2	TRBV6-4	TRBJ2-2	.	CASSPLAGVNTGELFF	TGTGCCAGCAGTCCCCTAGCGGGGGTGAACACCGGGGAGCTGTTTTTT
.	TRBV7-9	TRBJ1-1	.	CASSLEPHTEAFF	TGTGCCAGCAGCTTAGAGCCCCACACTGAAGCTTTCTTT
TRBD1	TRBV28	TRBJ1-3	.	CASSTRDRTSSGNTIYF	TGTGCCAGCAGTACGAGGGACAGGACAAGCTCTGGAAACACCATATATTTT
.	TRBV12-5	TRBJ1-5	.	CASAAASSNQPQHF	TGTGCTAGTGCCGCCGCAAGTAGCAATCAGCCCCAGCATTTT
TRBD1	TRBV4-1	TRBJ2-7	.	CASSQTPGQGGDEQYF	TGCGCCAGCAGCCAGACGCCGGGACAGGGCGGCGACGAGCAGTACTTC
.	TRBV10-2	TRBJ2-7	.	CASRTDSEQYF	TGCGCCAGCAGGACTGACAGCGAGCAGTACTTC
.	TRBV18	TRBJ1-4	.	CASSGPHRVNEKLFF	TGTGCCAGCTCAGGTCCCCACAGAGTTAATGAAAAACTGTTTTTT
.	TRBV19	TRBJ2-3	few	CASSIITSTDTQYF	TGTGCCAGTAGTATAATCACGAGCACAGATACGCAGTATTTT
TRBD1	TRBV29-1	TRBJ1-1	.	CSGATGGTEAFF	TGCAGCGGAGCCACAGGGGGCACTGAAGCTTTCTTT
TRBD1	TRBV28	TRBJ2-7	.	CASSSDRGGREQYF	TGTGCCAGCAGTTCGGACAGGGGAGGGCGAGAGCAGTACTTC
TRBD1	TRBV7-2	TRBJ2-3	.	CASSIFGQGVDTQYF	TGTGCCAGCAGCATATTCGGACAGGGAGTAGATACGCAGTATTTT
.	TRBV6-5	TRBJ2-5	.	CASTGTSYQETQYF	TGTGCCAGCACCGGGACCTCGTACCAAGAGACCCAGTACTTC
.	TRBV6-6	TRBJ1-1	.	CASSYWGTRDTEAFF	TGTGCCAGCAGTTACTGGGGGACGCGGGACACTGAAGCTTTCTTT
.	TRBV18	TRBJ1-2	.	CASSPRQGRGGYTF	TGTGCCAGCTCACCGCGGCAGGGGCGAGGTGGCTACACCTTC
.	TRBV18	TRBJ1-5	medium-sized	CASSPGADNQPQHF	TGTGCCAGCTCACCAGGGGCAGACAATCAGCCCCAGCATTTT
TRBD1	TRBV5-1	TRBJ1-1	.	CASSITGQAKNTEAFF	TGCGCCAGCAGCATTACGGGACAGGCGAAGAACACTGAAGCTTTCTTT
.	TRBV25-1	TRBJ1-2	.	CASSVDGAYGYTF	TGTGCCAGCAGTGTTGATGGGGCGTATGGCTACACCTTC
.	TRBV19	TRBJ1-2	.	CASSANAGYGYTF	TGTGCCAGTAGTGCGAACGCCGGCTATGGCTACACCTTC
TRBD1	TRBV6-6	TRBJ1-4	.	CASRPDREANEKLFF	TGTGCCAGCAGACCCGACAGGGAAGCTAATGAAAAACTGTTTTTT
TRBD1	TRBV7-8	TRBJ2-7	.	CASSLLGGTSDEQYF	TGTGCCAGCAGCCTCTTAGGGGGCACCTCAGACGAGCAGTACTTC
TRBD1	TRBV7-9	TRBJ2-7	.	CASSGTPGQGTYEQYF	TGTGCCAGCAGCGGGACACCGGGACAGGGGACGTACGAGCAGTACTTC
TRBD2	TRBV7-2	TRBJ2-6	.	CASSLAGGSSGANVLTF	TGTGCCAGCAGCTTAGCGGGGGGGTCTTCTGGGGCCAACGTCCTGACTTTC
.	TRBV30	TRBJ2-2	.	CAWSERHIRGTGELFF	TGTGCCTGGAGTGAGAGGCATATCCGCGGGACCGGGGAGCTGTTTTTT
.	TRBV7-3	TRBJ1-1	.	CASSLGGMNTEAFF	TGTGCCAGCAGCTTAGGCGGAATGAACACTGAAGCTTTCTTT
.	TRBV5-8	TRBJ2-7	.	CASSFQGTYEQYF	TGTGCCAGCAGCTTTCAGGGGACCTACGAGCAGTACTTC
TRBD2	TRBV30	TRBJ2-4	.	CAWSFKGLAGINIQYF	TGTGCCTGGAGCTTTAAGGGACTAGCGGGGATAAACATTCAGTACTTC
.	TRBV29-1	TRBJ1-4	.	CSAYGTREDIANEKLFF	TGCAGCGCCTACGGGACAAGGGAGGATATAGCTAATGAAAAACTGTTTTTT
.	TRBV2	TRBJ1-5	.	CASSEVRGNQPQHF	TGTGCCAGCAGTGAGGTAAGGGGAAATCAGCCCCAGCATTTT
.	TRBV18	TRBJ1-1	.	CASSSRNTEAFF	TGTGCCAGCTCGTCAAGGAACACTGAAGCTTTCTTT
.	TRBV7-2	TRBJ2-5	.	CASSFTQETQYF	TGTGCCAGCAGCTTCACACAAGAGACCCAGTACTTC
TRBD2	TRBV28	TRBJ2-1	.	CASRIGAGGVNEQFF	TGTGCCAGCAGGATAGGAGCGGGGGGCGTCAATGAGCAGTTCTTC
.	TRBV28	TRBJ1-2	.	CASSLLGMDGYTF	TGTGCCAGCAGTTTACTAGGGATGGATGGCTACACCTTC
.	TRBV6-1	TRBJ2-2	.	CASSESRTGELFF	TGTGCCAGCAGTGAGTCGCGAACCGGGGAGCTGTTTTTT
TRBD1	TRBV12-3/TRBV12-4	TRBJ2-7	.	CASKGQGRYEQYF	TGTGCCAGCAAGGGACAGGGACGTTACGAGCAGTACTTC
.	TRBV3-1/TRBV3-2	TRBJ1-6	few	CASSLNPNGNSPLHF	TGTGCCAGCAGCCTAAACCCGAACGGTAATTCACCCCTCCACTTT
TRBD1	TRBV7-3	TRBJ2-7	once	CASSLFRTGPVEQYF	TGTGCCAGCAGCCTCTTTCGGACAGGGCCCGTCGAGCAGTACTTC
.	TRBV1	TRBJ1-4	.	CTSSQGQGKVPEKLFF	TGCACCAGCAGCCAAGGCCAGGGAAAGGTCCCCGAAAAACTGTTTTTT
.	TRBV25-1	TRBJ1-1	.	CASSPLRGTNTEAFF	TGTGCCAGCAGTCCATTGAGGGGCACTAACACTGAAGCTTTCTTT
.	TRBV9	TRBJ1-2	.	CASSVGGKGNYGYTF	TGTGCCAGCAGCGTAGGAGGGAAGGGTAACTATGGCTACACCTTC
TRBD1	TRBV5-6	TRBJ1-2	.	CASSSIGQDYGYTF	TGTGCCAGCAGCTCAATAGGACAGGACTATGGCTACACCTTC
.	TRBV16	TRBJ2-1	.	CASSQSSRPREQFF	TGTGCCAGCAGCCAATCATCTCGCCCACGGGAGCAGTTCTTC
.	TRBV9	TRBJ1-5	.	CASSVTFDQPQHF	TGTGCCAGCAGCGTTACATTCGATCAGCCCCAGCATTTT
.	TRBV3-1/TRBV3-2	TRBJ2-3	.	CASSQPLGADTQYF	TGTGCCAGCAGCCAGCCCCTTGGGGCAGATACGCAGTATTTT
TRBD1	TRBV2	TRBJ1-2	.	CASSDGQGYGYTF	TGTGCCAGCAGTGACGGACAGGGTTATGGCTACACCTTC
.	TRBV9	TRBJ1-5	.	CASSVEGWESQPQHF	TGTGCCAGCAGCGTAGAGGGTTGGGAAAGTCAGCCCCAGCATTTT
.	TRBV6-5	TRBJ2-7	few	CASTHIRDINYEQYF	TGTGCCAGCACCCATATCCGGGACATAAACTACGAGCAGTACTTC
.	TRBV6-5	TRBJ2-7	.	CASSPTSSRSYEQYF	TGTGCCAGCAGTCCTACTAGTTCCCGCTCCTACGAGCAGTACTTC
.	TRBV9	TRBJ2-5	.	CASSVGQIQETQYF	TGTGCCAGCAGCGTAGGACAGATTCAAGAGACCCAGTACTTC
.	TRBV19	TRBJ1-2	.	CASSQDNGPNYGYTF	TGTGCCAGTAGCCAAGACAACGGCCCTAACTATGGCTACACCTTC
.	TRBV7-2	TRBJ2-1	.	CASSFSRGSYNEQFF	TGTGCCAGCAGCTTCTCGCGCGGTTCGTACAATGAGCAGTTCTTC
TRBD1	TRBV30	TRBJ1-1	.	CAWRGQGRTEAFF	TGTGCCTGGAGGGGACAGGGGCGAACTGAAGCTTTCTTT
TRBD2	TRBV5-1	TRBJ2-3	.	CASSSGLESTDTQYF	TGCGCCAGCAGTTCGGGACTAGAGAGCACAGATACGCAGTATTTT
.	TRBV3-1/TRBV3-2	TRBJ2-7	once	CASSQTGAQQYF	TGTGCCAGCAGCCAGACCGGGGCTCAGCAGTACTTC
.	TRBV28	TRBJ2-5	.	CASSPGGPEETQYF	TGTGCCAGCAGTCCCGGGGGGCCGGAAGAGACCCAGTACTTC
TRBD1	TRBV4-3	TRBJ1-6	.	CASSQGKGANSPLHF	TGCGCCAGCAGCCAAGGAAAGGGGGCTAATTCACCCCTCCACTTT
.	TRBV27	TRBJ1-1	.	CASSRREGSQAFF	TGTGCCAGCAGTCGTAGGGAGGGTTCGCAGGCTTTCTTT